This T cell receptor (beta chain) was obtained from a study of shared clonotypes between healthy human individuals. For each subset, genomic DNA was distributed in equal portions over several immunoSEQ plates. Each sorted subset replicate got 200 ng genomic DNA, roughly 27,000 genomes. Profiled with immunoSEQ multiplex PCR; TCRdb holds only in-frame clones, not every one. Here the sample spans around 2,000,000 clones, 85% to 95% being singletons. Naivety among CD8 cells was defined by CD45RO negativity and positive CCR7 selection, thereby excluding terminally differentiated effector memory CD45RA+ cells. The germline gives CDR1 KGHSH, CDR2 LQKENI. The CDR3 runs 17 residues. Trimming left V 2 bases short and J 5 bases short, with 18 bases between. The study's findings and limits: Lower generation probabilities were found for non-shared clonotypes than for those shared by all four donors. Sequencing depth was expected to influence donor clonotype sharing.

Notes on this clone: Its antigen is unknown.

The chain carries TRBV18 and TRBJ1-4; D perhaps matches TRBD1 (5 bases). Sample: naive CD8+ T cells from PBMCs. The TCR comes from a man in his late teens or twenties in good health. Some clones in this sample may be carry-over from other donors' samples. The CDR3 spells CASSPSLVDSLNEKLFF. CDR3 coding DNA: TGTGCCAGCTCACCATCGCTCGTAGACAGTTTAAATGAAAAACTGTTTTTT.